What follows is one T cell receptor beta chain and its context. This record belongs to a study of shared clonotypes between healthy human individuals. The J segment lost 1 base and the V segment lost 4 bases, leaving 2 bases of the junction unmatched. The CDR3 runs to 13 residues. CDR1 and CDR2 (germline): GTSNPN, SVGIG (reference sequence). Terminally differentiated effector memory CD45RA+ cells were excluded by CCR7 positive selection of CD45RO-negative cells. The protocol was immunoSEQ multiplex PCR, while the TCRdb copy is restricted to in-frame clones and leaves out a portion. This table has almost 700,000 clones, about 91% appearing once.

V usage is TRBV30 and J usage is TRBJ2-3, with 7 bases aligning to TRBD2. This TCR was recovered from a man aged 25 to 45 in good health. Specimen: naive CD8+ T cells sorted from blood. The CDR3 protein is CAWTLAGTDTQYF. The CDR3 coding sequence is TGTGCCTGGACCCTAGCGGGCACAGATACGCAGTATTTT. The whole variable domain, filled in from reference TRBV30 and TRBJ2-3, reads SQTIHQWPATLVQPVGSPLSLECTVEGTSNPNLYWYRQAAGRGLQLLFYSVGIGQISSEVPQNLSASRPQDRQFILSSKKLLLSDSGFYLCAWTLAGTDTQYFGPGTRLTVL.